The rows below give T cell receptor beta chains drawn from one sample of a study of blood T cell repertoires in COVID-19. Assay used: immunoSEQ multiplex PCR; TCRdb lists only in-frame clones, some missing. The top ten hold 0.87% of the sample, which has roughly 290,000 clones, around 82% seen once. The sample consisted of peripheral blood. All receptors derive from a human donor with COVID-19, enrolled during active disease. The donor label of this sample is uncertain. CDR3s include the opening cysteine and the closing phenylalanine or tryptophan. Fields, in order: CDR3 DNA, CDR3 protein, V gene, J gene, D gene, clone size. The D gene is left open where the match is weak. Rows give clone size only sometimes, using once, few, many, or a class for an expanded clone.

TGCAGCGTCGACGGGACAGACGAAAACTACGAGCAGTACTTC	CSVDGTDENYEQYF	TRBV29-1	TRBJ2-7	TRBD1	.
TGTGCCAGCAGAGCAGACAGCTACGAGCAGTACTTC	CASRADSYEQYF	TRBV2	TRBJ2-7	.	once
TGCGCCAGCAGCCAAATCTTGGGAAACACCATATATTTT	CASSQILGNTIYF	TRBV4-1	TRBJ1-3	.	.
TGTGCTAGCAGCTTAGGCGGGTCCTACAATGAGCAGTTCTTC	CASSLGGSYNEQFF	TRBV7-7	TRBJ2-1	.	.
TGTGCCAGTAGTATGACAGGGAGCGTCAATATAAATAGCAATCAGCCCCAGCATTTT	CASSMTGSVNINSNQPQHF	TRBV19	TRBJ1-5	TRBD1	.
TGTGCCAGCAGCCCTCAGACAGGGGAGCTGATTCAGCCCCAGCATTTT	CASSPQTGELIQPQHF	TRBV7-2	TRBJ1-5	TRBD1	few
TGTGCCAGCAGCAAAAATTTGTACCCGTCAGGGTCTGGAAACACCATATATTTT	CASSKNLYPSGSGNTIYF	TRBV7-9	TRBJ1-3	.	.
TGTGCCAGCAGCCAAGCCGGGACAGGGGGCGAATACGAGCAGTACTTC	CASSQAGTGGEYEQYF	TRBV3-1/TRBV3-2	TRBJ2-7	TRBD1	.
TGCGCCAGCAGCCCCTCCGGGACTAGTTCGGGGGAGCTGTTTTTT	CASSPSGTSSGELFF	TRBV4-3	TRBJ2-2	TRBD2	.
TGCGCCAGCAGCTCATCAGGAGGGGTGGAATCTACGCAGTATTTT	CASSSSGGVESTQYF	TRBV5-1	TRBJ2-3	.	.
TGTGCCAGCAGTAGGGGCCGGAGCTCTGGAAACACCATATATTTT	CASSRGRSSGNTIYF	TRBV27	TRBJ1-3	.	.
TGTGCCAGCAGCCAAGGATCCAGGGGCTATGGCTACACCTTC	CASSQGSRGYGYTF	TRBV3-1/TRBV3-2	TRBJ1-2	.	.
TGCGCCAGCAGCCAAGTAGCGGGGGCTGGGGCCAACGTCCTGACTTTC	CASSQVAGAGANVLTF	TRBV4-3	TRBJ2-6	TRBD2	.
TGTGCCAGCGGGCAGGGCACTGAAGCTTTCTTT	CASGQGTEAFF	TRBV6-5	TRBJ1-1	.	.
TGTGCCAGTAGTATAGAAGAGGCGGGCGGCTACGAGCAGTACTTC	CASSIEEAGGYEQYF	TRBV19	TRBJ2-7	.	.
TGTGCCAGCAGTTACAGTCCCAATCAGCCCCAGCATTTT	CASSYSPNQPQHF	TRBV7-6	TRBJ1-5	.	.
TGTGCCAGCAGTTTAGAGGGACTGGGAAACACCATATATTTT	CASSLEGLGNTIYF	TRBV9	TRBJ1-3	.	.
TGTGCCAGCAGCCCAGCGGGAGAGGGAAATGAGCAGTTCTTC	CASSPAGEGNEQFF	TRBV3-1/TRBV3-2	TRBJ2-1	TRBD2	.
TGTGCCTGGACTAGGTTGGCACCGGGGGGGACCCAGTACTTC	CAWTRLAPGGTQYF	TRBV30	TRBJ2-5	TRBD2	.
TGTGCCAGCAGCCAAGATGCTGGACTCGATTACAATGAGCAGTTCTTC	CASSQDAGLDYNEQFF	TRBV4-2	TRBJ2-1	.	.
TGTGCCAGCAGTTCCCCACCAGGGGGCAAGAGCTATGGCTACACCTTC	CASSSPPGGKSYGYTF	TRBV28	TRBJ1-2	TRBD1	.
TGTGCCACCAGGGGGACTGAGGGAGTCTATGGCTACACCTTC	CATRGTEGVYGYTF	TRBV15	TRBJ1-2	.	.
TGCAGGATTTCCGGGGTAGCGGGAGTAGAGGAGCAGTTCTTC	CRISGVAGVEEQFF	TRBV29-1	TRBJ2-1	TRBD2	.
TGTGCCAGCAGCTTATCAGGGGTTCTCAATGAGCAGTTCTTC	CASSLSGVLNEQFF	TRBV11-3	TRBJ2-1	.	.
TGCGCCAGCAGCGGCGGACTAGCGGGGGTCTACAATGAGCAGTTCTTC	CASSGGLAGVYNEQFF	TRBV5-1	TRBJ2-1	TRBD2	.
TGTGCCAGCAGCCAAGGGGGCGGGAGAGCTCTCCAAGAGACCCAGTACTTC	CASSQGGGRALQETQYF	TRBV3-1/TRBV3-2	TRBJ2-5	TRBD2	.
TGTGCCAGCAGCCATGCCCGGAGTGGCGGGAACACTGAAGCTTTCTTT	CASSHARSGGNTEAFF	TRBV3-1/TRBV3-2	TRBJ1-1	.	.
TGTGCCAGCAGCCCAGGAGGCCTCTGGAACACCTTC	CASSPGGLWNTF	TRBV7-9	TRBJ1-2	.	.
TGTGCCAGCAATCCCCTCGCGGCAACTAGCACAGATACGCAGTATTTT	CASNPLAATSTDTQYF	TRBV27	TRBJ2-3	.	.
TGTGCCAGTAGTAAAAGACTAGCGGGAGTGGGGAGCTCCTACGAGCAGTACTTC	CASSKRLAGVGSSYEQYF	TRBV19	TRBJ2-7	TRBD2	once
TGTGCCAGCAGCCAGGACAGGAACACCGGGGAGCTGTTTTTT	CASSQDRNTGELFF	TRBV7-8	TRBJ2-2	.	.
TGTGCCAGCAGTTACTTGCAGAAAAACACTGAAGCTTTCTTT	CASSYLQKNTEAFF	TRBV6-5	TRBJ1-1	.	few
TGTGCCTGGAGGGGGCGGGAGACTGGAAACACCATATATTTT	CAWRGRETGNTIYF	TRBV30	TRBJ1-3	.	.
TGTGCCACCAGCGGGGGGGACAGGGGCCATCAGCCCCAGCATTTT	CATSGGDRGHQPQHF	TRBV15	TRBJ1-5	TRBD1	.
TGTGCCAGTATTCCTAGGTCATTTGTGACTGAAGCTTTCTTT	CASIPRSFVTEAFF	TRBV19	TRBJ1-1	.	.
TGTGCCAGCAGCTCACGGACTAGCGGGATCCCCACCTACAATGAGCAGTTCTTC	CASSSRTSGIPTYNEQFF	TRBV7-3	TRBJ2-1	TRBD2	.
TGTGCCAGCACGAAGATCACAACCTCTGGAAACACCATATATTTT	CASTKITTSGNTIYF	TRBV21-1	TRBJ1-3	.	.
TGTGCCAGTAGTACCGCGGGCCGGGGCACTGAAGCTTTCTTT	CASSTAGRGTEAFF	TRBV19	TRBJ1-1	.	.
TGTGCTAGTGGGGAGTCTGCAACTAATGAAAAACTGTTTTTT	CASGESATNEKLFF	TRBV12-5	TRBJ1-4	.	once
TGTGCCAGCAGTTTCGGCGGAAATGAAAAACTGTTTTTT	CASSFGGNEKLFF	TRBV12-3/TRBV12-4	TRBJ1-4	.	.
TGTGCCAGCAGCTCTCTAGCGGGAGGGGTCGACACCGGGGAGCTGTTTTTT	CASSSLAGGVDTGELFF	TRBV11-3	TRBJ2-2	TRBD2	.
TGTGCCAGCAGCTTAGATAGGGGAGATACGCAGTATTTT	CASSLDRGDTQYF	TRBV7-3	TRBJ2-3	.	.
TGTGCCAGCAGCTCCACAGGGGCCAACGTCCTGACTTTC	CASSSTGANVLTF	TRBV7-3	TRBJ2-6	.	once
TGTGCCAGCTCACCACGGGCAGCCACCGACCTTCCTACTGCCGGCTACACCTTC	CASSPRAATDLPTAGYTF	TRBV18	TRBJ1-2	.	.
TGTGCCAGCAGCCTTACAGGGGGCAGCGAGCAGTACTTC	CASSLTGGSEQYF	TRBV14	TRBJ2-7	TRBD1	once
TGTGCCAGCAGCTCCGGACAGGGCGGACAGCCCCAGCATTTT	CASSSGQGGQPQHF	TRBV3-1/TRBV3-2	TRBJ1-5	TRBD1	.
TGCGCCAGCAGCCAAGATCAGGGAGGTAATTCACCCCTCCACTTT	CASSQDQGGNSPLHF	TRBV4-3	TRBJ1-6	.	.
TGTGCCAGCAGCCAAGAGGCCGGGGCCAACGTCCTGACTTTC	CASSQEAGANVLTF	TRBV6-5	TRBJ2-6	.	.
TGTGCCAGCAAGGAGGGCTACAATGAGCAGTTCTTC	CASKEGYNEQFF	TRBV28	TRBJ2-1	.	.
TGTGCCTGGAGGGACAGAATTGCCTACGAGCAGTACTTC	CAWRDRIAYEQYF	TRBV30	TRBJ2-7	.	once
TGTGCCAGCCGGGCGGCAGGAGGTTTGAGGAAGCAGTTCTTC	CASRAAGGLRKQFF	TRBV5-6	TRBJ2-1	.	.
TGTGCCAGTAGCGTCAGGGGGCGCAGGAACATTCAGTACTTC	CASSVRGRRNIQYF	TRBV19	TRBJ2-4	TRBD1	.